Presented here are 2 T cell receptor beta chains from one specimen sequenced in a study of shared clonotypes between healthy human individuals. Some clones are missing from TCRdb's copy, which holds only in-frame ones; the method was immunoSEQ multiplex PCR. The table has approximately 350,000 clones, 95% to 97% seen once; the top ten hold 0.32%. The sequenced sample consisted of memory CD8+ T cells sorted from blood. Subset indicated: CD45RO+ cells pooled with CCR7-negative TemRA cells. These receptors all come from a man aged 25-40 years in good health.

This sequence joins TRBV6-6 and TRBJ1-5; D is possibly TRBD1 (6 bases). Trimming pared 4 bases from V and 2 bases from J, leaving 12 bases between. Germline V lookup: CDR1 MNHNY, CDR2 SVGAGI (reference sequence). The CDR3 is made up of 15 amino acids. In nucleotides, the CDR3 is TGTGCCAGCAGTTCAGGGGCGTGGGGCAATCAGCCCCAGCATTTT. It translates to CASSSGAWGNQPQHF.

This rearrangement joins TRBV5-1 to TRBJ2-7; D is unclear. Germline values: CDR1 SGHRS, CDR2 YFSETQ. Between the trimmed V and J ends, which lost 4 bases and 3 bases, there was a span of 20 bases. This CDR3 has 16 residues. The CDR3, as DNA: TGCGCCAGCAGCACAAGAACAAGGTCACCGTACTACGAGCAGTACTTC. Its protein is CASSTRTRSPYYEQYF.